The 9 T cell receptor beta chains given below trace back to one sample, sequenced in a study of cytomegalovirus exposure and HLA in healthy donors (dated by TCRdb to about 2017). Library preparation used the immunoSEQ multiplex PCR assay. For the multiplex PCR, a mixture combining 60 forward primers for TCR Vbeta segments and 13 reverse primers for TCR Jbeta segments was used. TCRdb stores this immuneACCESS table with in-frame sequences only. Part of the clones is absent; in the studies checked, under half of the shortfall reflects unresolved V genes, and no reason is known for the rest. The table for this sample lists under 200,000 clones; approximately 80% of them were counted only once. The ten biggest clones cover around 5% of the sample. The sample taken for sequencing was PBMCs. Source of these receptors: a man in his thirties or forties in good health and CMV-seronegative.

The chain joins TRBV9 to TRBJ2-3; D is possibly TRBD2 (7 bases). The CDR3 contains 15 residues. The ends were cut back, 4 bases at V and 6 bases at J, with 18 bases in the middle. From germline, CDR1 is SGDLS and CDR2 YYNGEE. The CDR3 nucleotides read TGTGCCAGCAGCATGGGGGGGCTAGTCATGGATACGCAGTATTTT. Its translation: CASSMGGLVMDTQYF.

The chain employs TRBV7-9 and TRBJ2-7; D possibly corresponds to TRBD2 (7 bases). Germline V gene sequence: CDR1 SEHNR, CDR2 FQNEAQ (reference sequence). The CDR3 runs to 14 residues. Trimming removed 1 base at V and 6 bases at J, with 13 bases between. CDR3 DNA: TGTGCCAGCAGCTTAGGGGGGGGCGCGTTCGAGCAGTACTTC. This gives the protein CASSLGGGAFEQYF.

CDR3 DNA: TGCGCCAGCAGCACAGGGGCGACGGGGGAGCTGTTTTTT. It is translated as CASSTGATGELFF. The rearrangement joins TRBV10-2 to TRBJ2-2; 7 bases align to TRBD1. Looked up from germline, CDR1 is WSHSY and CDR2 is SAAADI. This CDR3 is 13 amino acids long. Trimming took 6 bases from V and 8 from J; bases not matched to a gene: 6.

CDR3 region: CASSLDLGQGEKLFF. CDR3 coding DNA: TGTGCCAGCAGCTTAGATCTTGGGCAGGGGGAAAAACTGTTTTTT. The V gene is TRBV11-2, the J gene TRBJ1-4; D might be TRBD1 (6 bases). The germline V gene encodes CDR1 SGHAT and CDR2 FQNNGV. CDR3 length equals 15 residues. Trimming left V 0 bases short and J 8 bases short, with 13 bases between.

The CDR3 reads CSVMTDKSNEKLFF. CDR3 DNA sequence: TGCAGCGTTATGACAGACAAAAGTAATGAAAAACTGTTTTTT. The rearrangement links TRBV29-1 to TRBJ1-4; D possibly corresponds to TRBD1 (5 bases). This CDR3 has 14 amino acids. Trimming shortened V by 5 bases and J by 4 bases, and 14 bases separated the two germline ends. The germline CDR1 and CDR2 sequences are SQVTM and ANQGSEA.

The chain couples TRBV10-3 to TRBJ1-1, with no clear D. The V gene's germline CDR1 is ENHRY and CDR2 SYGVKD. V lost 2 bases, J lost 6 bases, and 13 bases lay in between. This CDR3 region has 14 residues. The CDR3 nucleotides are TGTGCCATCAGTGAGACCGGGAGGCGCCCTGAAGCTTTCTTT. Encoded protein: CAISETGRRPEAFF.

The chain recombines TRBV19 with TRBJ1-1; perhaps TRBD1 as D (6 bases). The germline V gene encodes CDR1 LNHDA and CDR2 SQIVND (reference sequence). Deletions cut 5 bases from V and 4 bases from J, with 14 bases between. CDR3 length equals 14 residues. The DNA for the CDR3 is TGTGCCAGTAGTTTCACAGGGTTGGGCACTGAAGCTTTCTTT. Its protein product is CASSFTGLGTEAFF.

V usage is TRBV5-1 and J usage is TRBJ2-5, with 8 nucleotides matching TRBD2. TRBJ2-7 matches the DNA end more closely, so the J call is doubtful. Germline V CDR1 and CDR2: SGHRS, YFSETQ. The CDR3 consists of 16 residues. Here the CDR3 DNA reads TGCGCCAGCAGCTCTTATGTAAGCGGGAGTGGGCGCGAGCAGTACTTC. Translated, it gives CASSSYVSGSGREQYF.

V and J are TRBV29-1 and TRBJ2-1; perhaps TRBD2 as D (5 bases). The V gene lost 4 bases and the J gene lost 7 bases, with 8 bases spanning the gap. Germline V gives CDR1 SQVTM, CDR2 ANQGSEA. This CDR3 has 11 amino acids. DNA of the CDR3: TGCAGCGTTGTACGGGAAAATGAGCAGTTCTTC. It specifies CSVVRENEQFF.